One sample yielded the 27 T cell receptor beta chains listed below, sequenced in a study of CD8 T cells in ankylosing spondylitis. In TCRdb, the 5' RACE reads were re-called with MiXCR into one record per CDR3 protein. The table lists 150,000 or so distinct CDR3 sequences, around a tenth of them singletons. The sample was blood, either unsorted or a sorted T cell fraction (not recorded which). The receptors here all came from a female donor with ankylosing spondylitis or in good health (not recorded which).

The chain carries TRBV28 and TRBJ1-1, with TRBD1 identical over 7 bases. Germline CDR1 and CDR2: MDHEN and SYDVKM. CDR3 length: 13 residues. V lost 5 bases to trimming and J lost 4 bases; unmatched junction nucleotides: 4. CDR3 amino acids: CASSLGTATEAFF. The CDR3 nucleotides read TGTGCCAGCAGTCTGGGGACAGCCACTGAAGCTTTCTTT.

This clonotype was seen only a few times. This chain uses TRBV6-5 with TRBJ2-2, with TRBD1 matching 9 bases. CDR1 is MNHEY and CDR2 is SVGAGI in the germline V gene. With V trimmed by 1 base and J by 7 bases, 1 base remained unmatched. The CDR3 sequence is 14 residues long. The CDR3 reads CASSYWTGVGELFF. Here the CDR3 DNA reads TGTGCCAGCAGTTACTGGACAGGGGTCGGGGAGCTGTTTTTT.

V and J are TRBV19 and TRBJ2-1, with 7 bases matching TRBD2. The germline CDR1 and CDR2 sequences are LNHDA and SQIVND (reference sequence). Germline trimming cut 3 bases from V and 3 bases from J; bases unmatched to any gene: 11. The CDR3 is 17 residues long. The CDR3 spells CASSMLGGDYHYNEQFF. The CDR3 DNA sequence: TGTGCCAGTAGTATGTTGGGGGGGGACTACCACTACAATGAGCAGTTCTTC.

This clonotype was picked up many times. J is TRBJ2-1 and V is TRBV23-1; D is uncertain. TRBV23-1 is recorded as an ORF, its role being uncertain. The V end lost 6 bases, the J end lost 6 bases, and 18 bases lay between the germline ends. CDR3 size: 15 residues. DNA of the CDR3: TGCGCCAGCAGACCGGACGGCTTGGTTGGCAATGAGCAGTTCTTC. Its translation: CASRPDGLVGNEQFF.

This clonotype was seen a few times. The chain joins TRBV9 to TRBJ1-2; no definite D call. V was clipped by 0 bases and J by 2 bases, with 8 bases between them. The CDR3 sequence is 14 residues long. CDR1 is SGDLS, CDR2 YYNGEE, per germline. The CDR3 nucleotides read TGTGCCAGCAGCGTAGAGGCGGGGAACTATGGCTACACCTTC. Protein product: CASSVEAGNYGYTF.

This clonotype has more than one count but fewer than ten. The V and J genes are TRBV24-1 and TRBJ2-3; D remains unclear. CDR3 length equals 11 residues. Germline values: CDR1 KGHDR, CDR2 SFDVKD. V was cut by 9 bases and J by 5 bases, with 8 bases left in between. CDR3 sequence: CATSTGDTQYF. The CDR3 DNA is TGTGCCACCTCGACCGGAGATACGCAGTATTTT.

The J gene is TRBJ2-1, the V gene TRBV19, with TRBD2 matching over 9 bases. The CDR3 is 14 residues long. V lost 1 base and J lost 7; bases outside the gene matches: 2. Germline loops: CDR1 LNHDA, CDR2 SQIVND (reference sequence). The CDR3 region has the DNA TGTGCCAGTAGTATAGTTCTAGCGGGAAATGAGCAGTTCTTC. It specifies CASSIVLAGNEQFF.

This clonotype appeared many times. The gene calls are TRBV4-2 and TRBJ1-1, with 10 bases identical to TRBD1. The germline gives CDR1 LGHNA, CDR2 YNFKEQ. Trimming took 4 bases from V and 1 from J; bases not matched to a gene: 9. CDR3 length: 17 amino acids. CDR3 DNA sequence: TGTGCCAGCAGCCGAATCGACAGGGGGCCTAAGAACACTGAAGCTTTCTTT. Protein sequence: CASSRIDRGPKNTEAFF.

The chain uses TRBV7-9 and TRBJ2-7; 9 bases align to TRBD1. Germline trimming cut 3 bases from V and 4 bases from J; bases unmatched to any gene: 4. Germline CDR1 is SEHNR and CDR2 is FQNEAQ (reference sequence). CDR3 size: 14 residues. Here the CDR3 reads CASSFLGQGYEQYF. Here the CDR3 DNA reads TGTGCCAGCAGCTTCCTCGGACAGGGGTACGAGCAGTACTTC. Full variable domain (outside the CDR3, taken from reference TRBV7-9 and TRBJ2-7): DTGVSQNPRHKITKRGQNVTFRCDPISEHNRLYWYRQTLGQGPEFLTYFQNEAQLEKSRLLSDRFSAERPKGSFSTLEIQRTEQGDSAMYLCASSFLGQGYEQYFGPGTRLTVT.

This clonotype was picked up many times. This chain joins TRBV20-1 and TRBJ2-1; D perhaps matches TRBD2 (5 bases). The V gene's germline CDR1 is DFQATT and CDR2 SNEGSKA (reference sequence). V dropped 6 bases and J dropped 0 bases, with 15 bases sitting between them. This CDR3 is 15 amino acids long. DNA for the CDR3: TGCAGTGCCCAAGGACTGGCTAGCTCCTACAATGAGCAGTTCTTC. Translation: CSAQGLASSYNEQFF.

This clonotype occurred a few times. This chain connects TRBV20-1 to TRBJ2-5; 8 bases agree with TRBD1. Germline loops: CDR1 DFQATT, CDR2 SNEGSKA (reference sequence). The V segment lost 0 bases and the J segment 2 bases; nucleotides outside the gene matches: 5. The CDR3 is 15 residues long. DNA of the CDR3: TGCAGTGCTAGAGATCTGGGACAGGCACAAGAGACCCAGTACTTC. This codes for CSARDLGQAQETQYF.

The table lists this clonotype with many counts. The chain joins TRBV7-9 to TRBJ2-7, with D perhaps being TRBD1 or TRBD2 (6 bases each). Germline CDR1 is SEHNR and CDR2 is FQNEAQ (reference sequence). Deletions cut 5 bases from V and 7 bases from J, with 9 bases between. This CDR3 has 11 residues. The CDR3, as DNA: TGTGCCAGCAGCCGGGGGCGTGAGCAGTACTTC. Translation: CASSRGREQYF.

This clonotype was seen a few times. The chain links TRBV19 to TRBJ2-1, with TRBD1 identical over 9 bases. Germline V gene sequence: CDR1 LNHDA, CDR2 SQIVND (reference sequence). The CDR3 is 16 residues long. V trimming: 2 bases; J trimming: 4 bases; junction bases outside the gene matches: 6. Here the CDR3 DNA reads TGTGCCAGTAGTATACCGACAGGGGGTCTTTACAATGAGCAGTTCTTC. Translation gives CASSIPTGGLYNEQFF.

The V and J genes are TRBV6-5 and TRBJ1-1, with D unclear. The CDR3 extends over 13 amino acids. V dropped 2 bases and J dropped 2 bases, with 6 bases sitting between them. Germline V gene data show CDR1 as MNHEY and CDR2 as SVGAGI. The CDR3 region has the DNA TGTGCCAGCAGTTACACCTCCAACACTGAAGCTTTCTTT. It codes for CASSYTSNTEAFF.

CDR3 DNA: TGTGCCAGCAGCGTAACGTCAGGGTCCCCCTCTGGGGCCAACGTCCTGACTTTC. Its protein is CASSVTSGSPSGANVLTF. The chain joins TRBV9 to TRBJ2-6, with D tentatively TRBD1 (5 bases). V was cut by 1 base and J by 0 bases, with 14 bases left in between. Germline values: CDR1 SGDLS, CDR2 YYNGEE. The CDR3 sequence is 18 residues long.

This clonotype was seen a handful of times. The gene calls are TRBV28 and TRBJ2-1; 9 bases map to TRBD2. Germline V CDR1 and CDR2: MDHEN, SYDVKM. The junction had 8 bases not matched to a gene; V was cut back by 5 bases and J by 3 bases. The CDR3 totals 16 residues. The CDR3 protein is CASSPLSSGIYNEQFF. The CDR3, as DNA: TGTGCCAGCAGTCCTCTGTCTAGCGGGATCTACAATGAGCAGTTCTTC.

The V and J genes are TRBV4-3 and TRBJ2-7, with TRBD2 matching 9 bases. CDR3 length: 15 amino acids. Germline V gene data show CDR1 as LGHNA and CDR2 as YSLEER. With 0 bases clipped from V and 4 bases from J, the junction kept 4 bases outside the gene matches. The chain's CDR3 is CASSQEASGTYEQYF. In DNA form, the CDR3 reads TGCGCCAGCAGCCAAGAGGCTAGCGGGACATACGAGCAGTACTTC.

This clonotype has at least ten counts. The V call is TRBV29-1, the J call TRBJ2-1; the D gene is possibly TRBD1 (6 bases). Trimming removed 5 bases from V and 4 bases from J, with 12 bases in between. This CDR3 has 13 amino acids. Per the germline V gene, CDR1 is SQVTM and CDR2 is ANQGSEA. CDR3 sequence (DNA): TGCAGCGTTCTAGGACAGAATTACAATGAGCAGTTCTTC. It is translated as CSVLGQNYNEQFF.

The chain carries TRBV4-2 and TRBJ2-6, with D maybe TRBD2 (5 bases). Trimming removed 4 bases from V and 2 bases from J, with 12 bases in between. Looked up from germline, CDR1 is LGHNA and CDR2 is YNFKEQ. CDR3 length equals 16 residues. The CDR3 sequence: CASSLAGRTGANVLTF. The DNA of the CDR3 is TGTGCCAGCAGCCTGGCGGGTCGCACTGGGGCCAACGTCCTGACTTTC.

The sample holds many counts of this clonotype. This chain joins TRBV7-4 and TRBJ2-7; 7 bases are a match to TRBD1. J was trimmed by 3 bases and V by 4 bases; bases with no gene match: 9. Germline values: CDR1 SGHVT, CDR2 SQSDAQ. The CDR3 length is 15 residues. This CDR3 reads CASSWAGTVNYEQYF. The CDR3 DNA is TGTGCCAGCAGCTGGGCCGGGACAGTGAACTACGAGCAGTACTTC.

This rearrangement joins TRBV27 to TRBJ2-2, with D unresolved. Trimming left V 0 bases short and J 6 bases short, with 8 bases between. The CDR3 runs to 14 residues. The germline CDR1 and CDR2 sequences are MNHEY and SMNVEV (reference sequence). CDR3 bases: TGTGCCAGCAGTTTATCGGGGTGGGCCGGGGAGCTGTTTTTT. Translating gives CASSLSGWAGELFF.

This clonotype showed up many times. This chain connects TRBV6-5 to TRBJ2-5; D call uncertain. Germline lookup yields CDR1 MNHEY and CDR2 SVGAGI. Trimming pared 0 bases from V and 5 bases from J, leaving 7 bases between. The CDR3 sequence is 13 residues long. CDR3 amino acids: CASSYSPGETQYF. In DNA, the CDR3 is TGTGCCAGCAGTTACTCGCCGGGTGAGACCCAGTACTTC.

This sequence joins TRBV2 and TRBJ2-3; D not certain. Trimming took 8 bases from V and 6 from J, leaving 6 bases between them. The V gene's germline CDR1 is SNHLY and CDR2 FYNNEI. This CDR3 spans 10 amino acids. CDR3: CASESDTQYF. The CDR3 DNA follows: TGTGCCAGCGAGTCGGATACGCAGTATTTT.

This clonotype appeared many times. CDR3 coding DNA: TGTGCCAGCAGCCACAGCGGAAATGAGCAGTTCTTC. Translated: CASSHSGNEQFF. The genes are TRBV27 and TRBJ2-1; possible D gene TRBD2, 5 bases. The CDR3 spans 12 residues. V lost 6 bases to trimming and J lost 7 bases, with 10 bases between them. CDR1 is MNHEY, CDR2 SMNVEV, per germline (reference sequence).

This clonotype has a count of ten or more. V is TRBV6-2 or TRBV6-3 and J is TRBJ1-1; D is unclear. Trimming stripped 6 bases from V and 4 bases from J, with 9 bases between. This CDR3 is 12 amino acids long. The germline gives CDR1 MNHEY, CDR2 SVGEGT. The CDR3 coding sequence is TGTGCCAGCAGCCCCGACATCACTGAAGCTTTCTTT. It yields the protein CASSPDITEAFF.

The chain recombines TRBV11-2 with TRBJ1-6, with D hard to call. Germline V gene lookup returns CDR1 SGHAT and CDR2 FQNNGV. V lost 5 bases and J lost 0, with 11 bases in between. This CDR3 region has 16 residues. The CDR3 DNA sequence: TGTGCCAGCAGCATGAGTTTAAGCTCCTATAATTCACCCCTCCACTTT. Its translation: CASSMSLSSYNSPLHF.

In its sample, this clonotype was seen a few times. The CDR3: CASRRGSNQPQHF. The CDR3 DNA sequence: TGTGCCAGCCGCAGAGGGTCCAATCAGCCCCAGCATTTT. V gene TRBV6-1 combines with J gene TRBJ1-5; D gene ambiguous. There are 13 residues in the CDR3. Germline CDR1 MNHNS, CDR2 SASEGT. Between the trimmed V and J ends, which lost 8 bases and 3 bases, there was a span of 11 bases.